The clone carrying this T cell receptor (beta chain) has a handful of counts. This sample was included in a study of spatial heterogeneity in lung cancer. About the research overall: Researchers sequenced follow-up PBMC samples if they had them, and these came a median of about 2 years after resection.

TCRdb re-called the 5' RACE reads with MiXCR, one entry per CDR3 protein. This table has about 50,000 distinct CDR3 sequences, around 7% appearing once. Time point described: blood at routine non-recurrence follow-up after resection. Extraction of whole RNA from tumor, nontumor lung or frozen PBMC preceded unsorted sequencing. V lost 4 bases to trimming and J lost 9 bases, with 16 bases between them. This CDR3 has 14 residues. Germline CDR1 and CDR2: LGHNA and YSLEER. The clonotype was recovered from a female donor with early-stage non-small cell lung cancer. V and J are TRBV4-3 and TRBJ2-1; D gene ambiguous. The source material was PBMCs, sampled at follow-up. The CDR3 reads CASSPAPRVGEQFF. The DNA for the CDR3 is TGCGCCAGCAGCCCCGCCCCCCGGGTGGGTGAGCAGTTCTTC.